This T cell receptor beta chain stems from a study of blood T cell repertoires in COVID-19. Study as a whole: From T cells, B-cell-depleted T cells, or PBMCs came the material, which was cDNA or gDNA.

Clinical history reported by participants formed the basis on which cohorts were assigned. The V gene's germline CDR1 is SGHKS and CDR2 YYEKEE (reference sequence). CDR3 size: 19 residues. The V end was cut by 2 bases, the J end by 6 bases, with 26 bases between. Authors' processing steps: Quantification of nucleated cells was approximated via reference gene primer amplification. Assay used: immunoSEQ multiplex PCR; TCRdb lists only in-frame clones, some missing. V and J calls and clone size are copied from that table; D and trimming were computed from the DNA. The sample lists about 280,000 clones, roughly 80% occurring once.

The gene calls are TRBV5-5 and TRBJ2-2; the D gene is possibly TRBD2 (6 bases). Sequenced sample: PBMCs or T cells enriched from blood (not recorded which). This receptor was identified in a man aged 35 to 55 who had been exposed to COVID-19. The CDR3 nucleotides read TGTGCCAGCAGCTTTGGGCTAGCGTCTTCTCCTGGAGAGCCCGGGGAGCTGTTTTTT. Translation gives CASSFGLASSPGEPGELFF.